This entry lists 3 T cell receptor beta chains sequenced from one sample in a study of cytomegalovirus exposure and HLA in healthy donors. The protocol was immunoSEQ multiplex PCR, while the TCRdb copy is restricted to in-frame clones and leaves out a portion. The sample has under 150,000 clones, about 91% seen once. Material for sequencing was PBMCs. These TCRs come from a woman in her late teens or twenties in good health and CMV-seropositive.

This clone appeared a single time. This chain uses TRBV14 with TRBJ2-7; TRBD2 is a possible D gene (6 bases). The CDR3 spans 13 residues. Germline CDR1 and CDR2: SGHDN and FVKESK. Trimming removed 1 base from V and 6 bases from J, with 10 bases in between. The CDR3 protein is CASSQGRVGEQYF. CDR3 DNA sequence: TGTGCCAGCAGCCAAGGGAGGGTAGGCGAGCAGTACTTC. Supplemented by reference TRBV14 and TRBJ2-7, the full variable domain reads EAGVTQFPSHSVIEKGQTVTLRCDPISGHDNLYWYRRVMGKEIKFLLHFVKESKQDESGMPNNRFLAERTGGTYSTLKVQPAELEDSGVYFCASSQGRVGEQYFGPGTRLTVT.

The chain is built from TRBV2 and TRBJ1-5; 8 bases are shared with TRBD1. V dropped 7 bases and J dropped 3; count of bases not matched to a gene: 5. The CDR3 is 14 amino acids. Germline V gene sequence: CDR1 SNHLY, CDR2 FYNNEI. DNA for the CDR3: TGTGCCAGCAACGGACAGGGACCCAATCAGCCCCAGCATTTT. Translated: CASNGQGPNQPQHF.

The J gene is TRBJ1-2, the V gene TRBV2; 7 bases align to TRBD1. The ends lost 5 bases at V and 7 bases at J; junction bases unmatched: 4. The CDR3 is made up of 12 amino acids. Germline-derived CDR1 and CDR2 are SNHLY and FYNNEI. The CDR3 loop is CASSFRTGGYTF. Here the CDR3 DNA reads TGTGCCAGCAGTTTCCGGACAGGTGGCTACACCTTC.